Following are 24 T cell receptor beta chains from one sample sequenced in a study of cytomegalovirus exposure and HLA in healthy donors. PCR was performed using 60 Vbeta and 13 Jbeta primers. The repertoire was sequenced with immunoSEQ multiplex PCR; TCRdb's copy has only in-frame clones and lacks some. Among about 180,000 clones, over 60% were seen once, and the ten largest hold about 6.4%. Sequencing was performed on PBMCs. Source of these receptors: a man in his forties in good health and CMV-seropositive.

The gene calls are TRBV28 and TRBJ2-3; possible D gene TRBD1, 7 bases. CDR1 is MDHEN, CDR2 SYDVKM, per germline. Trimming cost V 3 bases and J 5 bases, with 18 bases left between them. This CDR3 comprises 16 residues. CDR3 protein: CASSLEGAAMGDTQYF. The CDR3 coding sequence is TGTGCCAGCAGTTTGGAGGGGGCGGCGATGGGAGATACGCAGTATTTT.

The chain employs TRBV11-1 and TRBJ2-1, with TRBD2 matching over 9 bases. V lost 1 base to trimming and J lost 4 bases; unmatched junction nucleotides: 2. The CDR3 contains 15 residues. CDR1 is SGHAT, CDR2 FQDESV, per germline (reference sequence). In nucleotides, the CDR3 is TGTGCCAGCAGCTTAGGACTAGCGGTTTACAATGAGCAGTTCTTC. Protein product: CASSLGLAVYNEQFF.

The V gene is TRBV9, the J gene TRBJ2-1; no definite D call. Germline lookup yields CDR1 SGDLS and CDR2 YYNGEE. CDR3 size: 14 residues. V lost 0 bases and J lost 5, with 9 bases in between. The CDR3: CASSVDNNNNEQFF. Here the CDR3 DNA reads TGTGCCAGCAGCGTAGACAATAATAACAATGAGCAGTTCTTC.

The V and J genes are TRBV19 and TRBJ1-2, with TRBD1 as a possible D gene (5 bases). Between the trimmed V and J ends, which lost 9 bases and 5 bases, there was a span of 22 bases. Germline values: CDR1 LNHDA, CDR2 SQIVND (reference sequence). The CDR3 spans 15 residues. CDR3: CASSTGLRAVYGYTF. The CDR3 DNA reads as TGTGCCAGCTCCACAGGCCTCAGGGCAGTTTATGGCTACACCTTC. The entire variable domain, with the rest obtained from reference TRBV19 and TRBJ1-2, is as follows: DGGITQSPKYLFRKEGQNVTLSCEQNLNHDAMYWYRQDPGQGLRLIYYSQIVNDFQKGDIAEGYSVSREKKESFPLTVTSAQKNPTAFYLCASSTGLRAVYGYTFGSGTRLTVV.

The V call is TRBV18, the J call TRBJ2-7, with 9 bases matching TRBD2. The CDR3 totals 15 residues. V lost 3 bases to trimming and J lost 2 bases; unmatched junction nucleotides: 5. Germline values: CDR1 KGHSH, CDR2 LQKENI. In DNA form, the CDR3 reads TGTGCCAGCTCACCTAAAGCGGGAGGCACCTACGAGCAGTACTTC. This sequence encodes CASSPKAGGTYEQYF.

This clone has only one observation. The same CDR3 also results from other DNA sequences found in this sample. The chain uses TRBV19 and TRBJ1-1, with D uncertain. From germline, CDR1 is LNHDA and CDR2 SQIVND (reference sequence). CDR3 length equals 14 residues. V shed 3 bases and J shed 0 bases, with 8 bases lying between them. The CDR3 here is CASSIRGVNTEAFF. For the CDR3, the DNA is TGTGCCAGTAGTATTCGGGGAGTGAACACTGAAGCTTTCTTT.

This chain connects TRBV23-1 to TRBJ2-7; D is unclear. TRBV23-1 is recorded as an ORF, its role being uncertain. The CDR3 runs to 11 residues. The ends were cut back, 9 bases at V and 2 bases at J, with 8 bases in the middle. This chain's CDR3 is CARRQTYEQYF. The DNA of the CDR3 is TGCGCCAGGCGACAAACCTACGAGCAGTACTTC.

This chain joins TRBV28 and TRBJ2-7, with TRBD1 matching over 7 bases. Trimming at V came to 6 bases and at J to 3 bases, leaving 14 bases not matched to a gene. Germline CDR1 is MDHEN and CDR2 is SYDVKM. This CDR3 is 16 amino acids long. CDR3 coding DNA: TGTGCCAGCAGCCAAGGGGGCAGCGGTGGGTACTACGAGCAGTACTTC. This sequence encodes CASSQGGSGGYYEQYF.

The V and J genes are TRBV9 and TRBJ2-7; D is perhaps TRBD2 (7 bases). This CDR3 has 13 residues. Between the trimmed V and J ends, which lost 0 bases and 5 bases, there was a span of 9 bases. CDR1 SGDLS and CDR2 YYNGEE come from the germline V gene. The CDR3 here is CASSVAGGHEQYF. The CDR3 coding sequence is TGTGCCAGCAGCGTAGCGGGGGGCCACGAGCAGTACTTC.

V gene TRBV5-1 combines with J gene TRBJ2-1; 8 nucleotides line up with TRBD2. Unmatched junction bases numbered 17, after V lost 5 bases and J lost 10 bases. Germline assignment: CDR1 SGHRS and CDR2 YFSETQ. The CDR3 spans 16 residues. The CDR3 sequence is CASRASGLEQLGEQFF. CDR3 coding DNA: TGCGCCAGCAGGGCTTCGGGACTAGAACAGCTCGGGGAGCAGTTCTTC.

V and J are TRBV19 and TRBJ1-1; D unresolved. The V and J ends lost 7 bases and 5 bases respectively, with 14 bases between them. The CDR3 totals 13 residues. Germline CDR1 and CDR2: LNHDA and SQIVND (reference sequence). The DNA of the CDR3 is TGTGCCAGTACCGTGACCGGACTAACTGAAGCTTTCTTT. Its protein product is CASTVTGLTEAFF.

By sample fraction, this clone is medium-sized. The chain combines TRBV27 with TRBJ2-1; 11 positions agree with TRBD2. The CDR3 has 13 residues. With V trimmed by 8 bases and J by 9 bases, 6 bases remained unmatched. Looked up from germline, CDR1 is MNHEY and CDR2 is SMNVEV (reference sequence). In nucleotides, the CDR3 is TGTGCCAGCGGATCAACTAGCGGGAGTGAGCAGTTCTTC. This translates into CASGSTSGSEQFF.

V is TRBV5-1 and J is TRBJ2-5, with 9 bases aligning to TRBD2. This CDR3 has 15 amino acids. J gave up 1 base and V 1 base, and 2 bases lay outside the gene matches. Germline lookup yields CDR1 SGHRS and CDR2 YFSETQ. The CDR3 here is CASSLLAGIQETQYF. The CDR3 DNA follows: TGCGCCAGCAGCTTGCTAGCGGGGATCCAAGAGACCCAGTACTTC.

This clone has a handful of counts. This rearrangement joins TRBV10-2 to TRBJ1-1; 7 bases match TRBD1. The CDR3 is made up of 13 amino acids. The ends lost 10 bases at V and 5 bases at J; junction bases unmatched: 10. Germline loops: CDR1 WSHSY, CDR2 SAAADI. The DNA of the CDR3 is TGCGCCACCCAGGGACAGTCCGGGACTGAAGCTTTCTTT. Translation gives CATQGQSGTEAFF.

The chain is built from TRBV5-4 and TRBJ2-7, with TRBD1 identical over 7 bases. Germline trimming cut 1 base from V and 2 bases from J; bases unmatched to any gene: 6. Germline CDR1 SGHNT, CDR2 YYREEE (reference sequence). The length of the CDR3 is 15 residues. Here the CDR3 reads CASSLFGTEAYEQYF. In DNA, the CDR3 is TGTGCCAGCAGCTTGTTCGGGACAGAAGCCTACGAGCAGTACTTC. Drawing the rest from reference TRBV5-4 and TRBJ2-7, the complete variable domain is ETGVTQSPTHLIKTRGQQVTLRCSSQSGHNTVSWYQQALGQGPQFIFQYYREEENGRGNFPPRFSGLQFPNYSSELNVNALELDDSALYLCASSLFGTEAYEQYFGPGTRLTVT.

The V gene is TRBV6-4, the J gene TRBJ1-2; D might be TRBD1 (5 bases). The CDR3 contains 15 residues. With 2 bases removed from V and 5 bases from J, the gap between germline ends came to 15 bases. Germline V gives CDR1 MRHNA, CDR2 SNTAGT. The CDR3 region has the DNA TGTGCCAGCAGTGACCAACAAGGGGAACGGTATGGCTACACCTTC. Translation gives CASSDQQGERYGYTF.

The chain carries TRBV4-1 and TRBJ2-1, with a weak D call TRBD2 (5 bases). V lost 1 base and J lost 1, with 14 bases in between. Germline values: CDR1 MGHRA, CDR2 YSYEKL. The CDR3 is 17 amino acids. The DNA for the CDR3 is TGCGCCAGCAGCCAAGGTGGGTTGGGAGTATCCTACAATGAGCAGTTCTTC. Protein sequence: CASSQGGLGVSYNEQFF.

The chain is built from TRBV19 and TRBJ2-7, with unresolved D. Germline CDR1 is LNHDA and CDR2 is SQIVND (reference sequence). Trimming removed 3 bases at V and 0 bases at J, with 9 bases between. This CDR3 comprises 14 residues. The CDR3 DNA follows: TGTGCCAGTAGTATCAGAGACAACTCCTACGAGCAGTACTTC. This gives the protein CASSIRDNSYEQYF.

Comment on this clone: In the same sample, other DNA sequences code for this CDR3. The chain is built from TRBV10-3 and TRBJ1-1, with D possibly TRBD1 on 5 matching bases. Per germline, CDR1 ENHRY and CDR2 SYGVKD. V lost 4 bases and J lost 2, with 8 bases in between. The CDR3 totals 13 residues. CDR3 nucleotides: TGTGCCATCAGTGGGCAGGGAAACACTGAAGCTTTCTTT. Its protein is CAISGQGNTEAFF.

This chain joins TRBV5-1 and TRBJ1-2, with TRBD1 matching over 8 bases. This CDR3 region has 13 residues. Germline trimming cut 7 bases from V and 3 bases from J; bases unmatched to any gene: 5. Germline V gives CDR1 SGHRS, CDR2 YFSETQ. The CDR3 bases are TGCGCCAGCGCGATGGACAGGGACTATGGCTACACCTTC. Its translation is CASAMDRDYGYTF.

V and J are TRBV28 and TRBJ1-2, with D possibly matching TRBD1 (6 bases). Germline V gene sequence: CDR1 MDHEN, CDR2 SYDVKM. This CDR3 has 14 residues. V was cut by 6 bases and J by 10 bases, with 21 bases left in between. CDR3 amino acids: CASSPPGAYQVYTF. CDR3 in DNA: TGTGCCAGCAGCCCTCCAGGGGCGTATCAGGTCTACACCTTC.

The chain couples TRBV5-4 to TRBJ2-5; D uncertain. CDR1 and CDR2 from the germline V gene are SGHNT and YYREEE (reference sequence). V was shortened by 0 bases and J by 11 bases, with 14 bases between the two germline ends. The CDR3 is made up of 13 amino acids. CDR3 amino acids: CASSLAPFEEQYF. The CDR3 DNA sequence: TGTGCCAGCAGCTTGGCCCCGTTTGAGGAGCAGTACTTC.

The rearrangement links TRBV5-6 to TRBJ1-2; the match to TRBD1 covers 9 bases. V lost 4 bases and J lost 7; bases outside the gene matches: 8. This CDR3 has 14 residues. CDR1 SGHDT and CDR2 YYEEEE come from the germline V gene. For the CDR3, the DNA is TGTGCCAGCAGCATCTACCGACAGGGGGTTGGCTACACCTTC. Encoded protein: CASSIYRQGVGYTF.

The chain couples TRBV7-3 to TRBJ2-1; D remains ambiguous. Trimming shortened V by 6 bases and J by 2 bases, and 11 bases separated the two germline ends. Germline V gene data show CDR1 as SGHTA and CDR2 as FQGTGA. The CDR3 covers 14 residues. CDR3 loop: CASRWSSPYNEQFF. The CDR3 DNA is TGTGCCAGCAGATGGAGCTCCCCCTACAATGAGCAGTTCTTC.